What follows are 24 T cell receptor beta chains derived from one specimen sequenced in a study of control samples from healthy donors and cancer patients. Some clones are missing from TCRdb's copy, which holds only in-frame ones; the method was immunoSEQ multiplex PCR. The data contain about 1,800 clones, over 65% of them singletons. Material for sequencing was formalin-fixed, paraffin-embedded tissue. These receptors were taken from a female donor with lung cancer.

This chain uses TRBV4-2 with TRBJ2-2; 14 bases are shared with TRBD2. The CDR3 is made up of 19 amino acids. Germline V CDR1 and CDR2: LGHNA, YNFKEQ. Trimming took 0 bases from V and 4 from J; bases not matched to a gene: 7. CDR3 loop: CASSQERGLAGESTGELFF. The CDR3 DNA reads TGTGCCAGCAGCCAAGAAAGGGGACTAGCGGGAGAATCCACCGGGGAGCTGTTTTTT.

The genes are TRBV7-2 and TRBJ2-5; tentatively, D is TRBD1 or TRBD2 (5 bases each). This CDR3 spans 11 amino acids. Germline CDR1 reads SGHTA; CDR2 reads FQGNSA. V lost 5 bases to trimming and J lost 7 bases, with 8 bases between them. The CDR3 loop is CASSRDATQYF. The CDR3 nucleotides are TGTGCCAGCAGCCGGGACGCGACCCAGTACTTC.

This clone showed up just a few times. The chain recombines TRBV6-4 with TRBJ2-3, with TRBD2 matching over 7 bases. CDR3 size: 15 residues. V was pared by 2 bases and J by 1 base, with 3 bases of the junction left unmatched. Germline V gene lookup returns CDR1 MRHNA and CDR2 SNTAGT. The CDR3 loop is CASSDGGLRTDTQYF. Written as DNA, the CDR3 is TGTGCCAGCAGTGACGGGGGACTACGCACAGATACGCAGTATTTT.

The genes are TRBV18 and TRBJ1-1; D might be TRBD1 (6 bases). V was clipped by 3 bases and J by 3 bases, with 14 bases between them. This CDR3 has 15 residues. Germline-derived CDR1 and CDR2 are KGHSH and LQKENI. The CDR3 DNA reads TGTGCCAGCTCACCTGAACCCCCAGGGGACACTGAAGCTTTCTTT. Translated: CASSPEPPGDTEAFF.

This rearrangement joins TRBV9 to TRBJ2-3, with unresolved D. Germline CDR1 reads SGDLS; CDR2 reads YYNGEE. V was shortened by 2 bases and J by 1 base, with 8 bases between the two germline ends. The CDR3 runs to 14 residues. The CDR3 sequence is CASSVGVRTDTQYF. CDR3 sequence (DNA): TGTGCCAGCAGCGTCGGTGTTCGCACAGATACGCAGTATTTT. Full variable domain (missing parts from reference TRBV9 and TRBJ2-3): DSGVTQTPKHLITATGQRVTLRCSPRSGDLSVYWYQQSLDQGLQFLIQYYNGEERAKGNILERFSAQQFPDLHSELNLSSLELGDSALYFCASSVGVRTDTQYFGPGTRLTVL.

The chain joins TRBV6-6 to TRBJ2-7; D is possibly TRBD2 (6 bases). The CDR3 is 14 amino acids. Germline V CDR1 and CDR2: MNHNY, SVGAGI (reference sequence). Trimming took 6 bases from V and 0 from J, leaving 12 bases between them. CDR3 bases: TGTGCCAGCAGAATGCCGGGACTCTCCTACGAGCAGTACTTC. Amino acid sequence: CASRMPGLSYEQYF.

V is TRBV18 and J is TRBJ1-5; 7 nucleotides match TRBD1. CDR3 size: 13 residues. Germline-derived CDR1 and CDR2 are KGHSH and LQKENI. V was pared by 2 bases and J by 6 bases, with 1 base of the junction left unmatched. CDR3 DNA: TGTGCCAGCTCACCAGGGACAGCTCAGCCCCAGCATTTT. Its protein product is CASSPGTAQPQHF.

CDR3 in amino acids: CASSSGSGGDTQYF. The CDR3 nucleotides read TGTGCCAGCAGCTCGGGGTCGGGGGGAGATACGCAGTATTTT. V usage is TRBV6-2 or TRBV6-3 and J usage is TRBJ2-3, with TRBD2 matching 7 bases. Germline V lookup: CDR1 MNHEY, CDR2 SVGEGT. The ends lost 6 bases at V and 5 bases at J; junction bases unmatched: 8. The CDR3 contains 14 residues.

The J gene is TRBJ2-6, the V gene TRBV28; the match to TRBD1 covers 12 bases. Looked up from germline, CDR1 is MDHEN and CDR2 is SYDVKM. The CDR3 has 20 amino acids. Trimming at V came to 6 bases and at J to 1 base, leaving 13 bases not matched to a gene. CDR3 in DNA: TGTGCCAGCAGAAGACAAGGGACAGGGGGCTCCTCATCTGGGGCCAACGTCCTGACTTTC. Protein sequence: CASRRQGTGGSSSGANVLTF.

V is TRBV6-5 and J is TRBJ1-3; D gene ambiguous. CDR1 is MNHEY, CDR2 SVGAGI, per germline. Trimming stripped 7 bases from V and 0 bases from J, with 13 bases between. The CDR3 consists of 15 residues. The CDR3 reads CASTRQGNSGNTIYF. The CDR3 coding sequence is TGTGCCAGCACGAGACAAGGGAACTCTGGAAACACCATATATTTT.

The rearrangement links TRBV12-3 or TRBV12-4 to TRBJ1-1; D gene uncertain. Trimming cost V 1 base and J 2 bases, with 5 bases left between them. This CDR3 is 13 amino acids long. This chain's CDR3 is CASSLGPNTEAFF. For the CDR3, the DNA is TGTGCCAGCAGTTTAGGCCCTAACACTGAAGCTTTCTTT.

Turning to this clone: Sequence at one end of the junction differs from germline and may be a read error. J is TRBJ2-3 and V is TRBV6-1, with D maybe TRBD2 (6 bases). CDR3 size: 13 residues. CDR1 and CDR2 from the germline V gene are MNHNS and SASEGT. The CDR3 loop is CASSQARGGTQYF. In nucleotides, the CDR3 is TGTGCCAGCAGTCAAGCGAGGGGAGGCACGCAGTATTTT.

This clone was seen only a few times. CDR3 loop: CATSRDPGAGTEAFF. As DNA, the CDR3 is TGTGCCACCAGCAGAGATCCGGGGGCGGGCACTGAAGCTTTCTTT. The V gene is TRBV15, the J gene TRBJ1-1; TRBD1 might be the D (6 bases). The length of the CDR3 is 15 residues. V lost 0 bases, J lost 4 bases, and 12 bases lay in between. Germline-derived CDR1 and CDR2 are LNHNV and YYDKDF (reference sequence). Variable domain in full (rest from reference TRBV15 and TRBJ1-1): DAMVIQNPRYQVTQFGKPVTLSCSQTLNHNVMYWYQQKSSQAPKLLFHYYDKDFNNEADTPDNFQSRRPNTSFCFLDIRSPGLGDTAMYLCATSRDPGAGTEAFFGQGTRLTVV.

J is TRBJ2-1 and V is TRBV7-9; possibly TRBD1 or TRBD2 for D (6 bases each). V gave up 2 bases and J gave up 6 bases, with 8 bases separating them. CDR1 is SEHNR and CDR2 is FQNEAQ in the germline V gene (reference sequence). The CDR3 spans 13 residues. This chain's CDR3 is CASSLRGANEQFF. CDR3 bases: TGTGCCAGCAGCTTAAGGGGGGCCAATGAGCAGTTCTTC.

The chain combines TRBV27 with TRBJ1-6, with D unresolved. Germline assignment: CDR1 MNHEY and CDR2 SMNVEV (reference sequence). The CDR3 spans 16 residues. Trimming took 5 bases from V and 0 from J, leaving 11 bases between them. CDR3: CASSQRSNSYNSPLHF. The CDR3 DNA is TGTGCCAGCAGTCAACGCAGCAACTCCTATAATTCACCCCTCCACTTT.

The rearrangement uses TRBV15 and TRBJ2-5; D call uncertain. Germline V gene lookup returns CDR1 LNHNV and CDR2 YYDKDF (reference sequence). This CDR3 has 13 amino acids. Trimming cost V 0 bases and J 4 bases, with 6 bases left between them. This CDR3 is CATSRDPRETQYF. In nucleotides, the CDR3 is TGTGCCACCAGCAGAGATCCCCGAGAGACCCAGTACTTC.

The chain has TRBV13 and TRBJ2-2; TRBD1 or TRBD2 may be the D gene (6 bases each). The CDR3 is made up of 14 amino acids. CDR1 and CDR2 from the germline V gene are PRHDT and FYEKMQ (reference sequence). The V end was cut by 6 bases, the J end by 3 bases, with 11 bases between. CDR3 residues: CASRSRGDTGELFF. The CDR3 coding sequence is TGTGCCAGCAGGTCGAGGGGGGACACCGGGGAGCTGTTTTTT.

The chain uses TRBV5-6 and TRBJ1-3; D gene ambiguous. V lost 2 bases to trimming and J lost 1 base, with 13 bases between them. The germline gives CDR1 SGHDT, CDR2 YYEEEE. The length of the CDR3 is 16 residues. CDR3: CASSFRTRPSGNTIYF. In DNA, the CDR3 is TGTGCCAGCAGCTTCCGGACGCGACCTTCTGGAAACACCATATATTTT.

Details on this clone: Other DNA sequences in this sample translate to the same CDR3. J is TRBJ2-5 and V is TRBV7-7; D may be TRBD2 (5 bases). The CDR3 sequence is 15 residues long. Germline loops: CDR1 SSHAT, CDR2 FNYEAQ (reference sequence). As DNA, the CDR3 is TGTGCTAGTAGCTTGTCAGGCGGACGAGGGGAGACCCAGTACTTC. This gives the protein CASSLSGGRGETQYF.

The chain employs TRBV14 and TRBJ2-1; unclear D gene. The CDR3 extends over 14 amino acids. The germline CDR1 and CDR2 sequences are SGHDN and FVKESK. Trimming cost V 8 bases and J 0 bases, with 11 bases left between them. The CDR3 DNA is TGTGCCAGCTCGCGTGTTAGCTCCTACAATGAGCAGTTCTTC. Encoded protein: CASSRVSSYNEQFF.

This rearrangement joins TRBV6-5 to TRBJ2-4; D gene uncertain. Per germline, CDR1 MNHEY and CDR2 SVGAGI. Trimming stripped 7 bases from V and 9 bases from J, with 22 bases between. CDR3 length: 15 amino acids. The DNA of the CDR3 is TGTGCCAGCATGAAAGCCCGACAAGCCCGAGGCATTCAGTACTTC. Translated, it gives CASMKARQARGIQYF.

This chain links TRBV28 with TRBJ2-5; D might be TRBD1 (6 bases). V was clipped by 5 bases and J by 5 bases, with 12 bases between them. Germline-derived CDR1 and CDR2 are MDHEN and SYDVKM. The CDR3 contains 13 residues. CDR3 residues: CASSTGYRETQYF. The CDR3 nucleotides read TGTGCCAGCAGTACAGGGTATAGGGAGACCCAGTACTTC.

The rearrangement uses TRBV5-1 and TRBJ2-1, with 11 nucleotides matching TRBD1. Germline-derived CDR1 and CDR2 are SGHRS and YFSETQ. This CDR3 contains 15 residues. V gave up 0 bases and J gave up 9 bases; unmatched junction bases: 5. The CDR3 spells CASSLGDRGFTEQFF. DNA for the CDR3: TGCGCCAGCAGCTTGGGGGACAGGGGGTTTACTGAGCAGTTCTTC. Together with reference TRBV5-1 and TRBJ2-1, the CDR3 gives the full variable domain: KAGVTQTPRYLIKTRGQQVTLSCSPISGHRSVSWYQQTPGQGLQFLFEYFSETQRNKGNFPGRFSGRQFSNSRSEMNVSTLELGDSALYLCASSLGDRGFTEQFFGPGTRLTVL.

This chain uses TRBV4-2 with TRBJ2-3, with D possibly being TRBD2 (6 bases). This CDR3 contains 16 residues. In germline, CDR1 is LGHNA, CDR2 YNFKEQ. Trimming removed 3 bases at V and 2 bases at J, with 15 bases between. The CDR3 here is CASSQAGNSATDTQYF. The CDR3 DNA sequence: TGTGCCAGCAGCCAGGCGGGGAACTCTGCCACAGATACGCAGTATTTT.